These 3 T cell receptor beta chains came from one sample sequenced in a study of tissue T cells after allogeneic stem cell transplantation (dated by TCRdb to between 2021 and 2023). The meaning of the sample's time point label: mouse harvest day 14 after allogeneic transplant. Mouse grafts consisting of 10^7 T-cell-depleted bone marrow cells combined with 10^6 splenic CD5+ T cells were administered by tail vein injection. The method behind the library was the immunoSEQ multiplex PCR assay. Entries here come from immuneACCESS through TCRdb and include only in-frame sequences with V and J called. Some clones fail to appear in such tables; in the studies checked, an unresolved V gene covers under half of the shortfall, and the cause of the remainder is unknown. Recorded for this sample are 4,000 to 5,500 clones; 32% of them occurred a single time. Of the sample, under 10% falls within the top ten clones.

What was sequenced was skin. The source of these receptors is a female BALB/c mouse given C57BL/6 T cells with graft-versus-host disease after an allogeneic hematopoietic cell transplant.

With regard to this clone: Mouse names are used for the genes. The CDR3: CTCSARGQGNSDYTF. CDR3 DNA (partial): TGCACCTGCAGTGCCCGGGGACAGGGGAACTCCGACTACACC. The chain recombines TRBV1 with TRBJ1-2, with 10 bases that match TRBD1. The read terminates 1 residue before the CDR3 end, so the remaining end is supplied by the germline J gene. The CDR3 length is 15 residues. Germline lookup yields CDR1 NSQYPW and CDR2 LRSPGD (reference sequence). Losses at the gene ends were 3 bases for V and 2 bases for J; bases not matched to a gene: 3. Full variable domain (rest looked up from reference TRBV1 and TRBJ1-2): VTLLEQNPRWRLVPRGQAVNLRCILKNSQYPWMSWYQQDLQKQLQWLFTLRSPGDKEVKSLPGADYLATRVTDTELRLQVANMSQGRTLYCTCSARGQGNSDYTFGSGTRLLVI.

The table lists this clone with a few counts. Gene names follow the mouse nomenclature. CDR3 DNA (partial): TGTGCCAGCAGCCTCGGGACTGGGGGACAAGACACCCAGTAC. Encoded protein: CASSLGTGGQDTQY. The CDR3 in its entirety is CASSLGTGGQDTQYF. This sequence joins TRBV26 and TRBJ2-5, with 11 positions matching TRBD2. Read coverage stops 1 residue before the CDR3 terminus; the germline J gene supplies the remainder. CDR1 is KGHPV, CDR2 FQNQEV, per germline (reference sequence). The CDR3 covers 15 residues. V lost 6 bases, J lost 3 bases, and 5 bases stayed unmatched.

Concerning this clone itself: Gene and germline names: mouse. The missing CDR3 end, 1 residue past where the read stops, is filled in from the germline J gene. The chain combines TRBV13-2 with TRBJ1-1; TRBD1 might be the D (5 bases). Germline CDR1 and CDR2: NNHNN and SYGAGS (reference sequence). V was trimmed by 0 bases and J by 0 bases, leaving 9 bases between them. The CDR3 loop spans 15 amino acids. CDR3: CASGDAGTANTEVFF. The sequenced CDR3 bases are TGTGCCAGCGGTGATGCGGGGACGGCAAACACAGAAGTCTTC.